This passage covers 29 T cell receptor beta chains from one sample sequenced in a study of blood T cell repertoires in COVID-19. Sequenced by immunoSEQ multiplex PCR; TCRdb stores in-frame clones only, minus some. The table has some 250,000 clones, roughly 85% seen once. Input material: peripheral blood. The receptors originated from a woman aged 18-30 years with acute or convalescent COVID-19.

V gene TRBV6-5 combines with J gene TRBJ2-1; 7 bases match TRBD1. In germline, CDR1 is MNHEY, CDR2 SVGAGI. The CDR3 covers 14 residues. The V gene end was trimmed by 2 bases and the J gene end by 5 bases; junction bases not matched to a gene: 3. CDR3 region: CASSYHGQDNEQFF. The CDR3 nucleotides read TGTGCCAGCAGTTACCACGGACAGGACAATGAGCAGTTCTTC.

The gene calls are TRBV6-2 or TRBV6-3 and TRBJ1-1, with 9 bases aligning to TRBD1. The length of the CDR3 is 14 residues. Germline CDR1 is MNHEY and CDR2 is SVGEGT. With V trimmed by 5 bases and J by 5 bases, 6 bases remained unmatched. DNA of the CDR3: TGTGCCAGCAGTCGGGACAGGGTATTGACTGAAGCTTTCTTT. It encodes CASSRDRVLTEAFF.

Only a few counts were recorded for this clone. The rearrangement links TRBV24-1 to TRBJ2-2; 9 bases agree with TRBD1. Germline CDR1 KGHDR, CDR2 SFDVKD. The CDR3 has 15 amino acids. Trimming removed 6 bases from V and 0 bases from J; junction bases left unmatched: 1. The CDR3 sequence is CATSRTGANTGELFF. The CDR3 coding sequence is TGTGCCACCAGTAGGACAGGGGCGAACACCGGGGAGCTGTTTTTT.

The chain joins TRBV6-1 to TRBJ1-5; D is uncertain. Germline V gene data show CDR1 as MNHNS and CDR2 as SASEGT. V lost 2 bases to trimming and J lost 6 bases, with 8 bases between them. This CDR3 comprises 13 residues. The CDR3 DNA sequence: TGTGCCAGCAGTGAAACCCCTAGTCAGCCCCAGCATTTT. Its protein is CASSETPSQPQHF.

Comments on this clone: A junction end diverges from the germline sequence, so it may reflect a read error. This chain connects TRBV7-6 to TRBJ2-5; possible D gene TRBD1, 5 bases. Germline CDR1 is SGHVS and CDR2 is FNYEAQ. The CDR3 extends over 13 amino acids. CDR3 sequence: CASSLLGQGTQYF. The CDR3 bases are TGTGCCAGCAGCTTATTGGGGCAAGGGACCCAGTACTTC.

J is TRBJ2-2 and V is TRBV6-4; 11 bases are a match to TRBD1. CDR3 length: 16 residues. Germline V lookup: CDR1 MRHNA, CDR2 SNTAGT. V lost 5 bases, J lost 3 bases, and 5 bases stayed unmatched. In DNA form, the CDR3 reads TGTGCCAGCAGTCCGGGACAGGGGGATGACACCGGGGAGCTGTTTTTT. It codes for CASSPGQGDDTGELFF.

The chain joins TRBV27 to TRBJ2-7, with D perhaps matching TRBD2 (7 bases). Germline V gene lookup returns CDR1 MNHEY and CDR2 SMNVEV (reference sequence). CDR3 length equals 17 residues. V was shortened by 5 bases and J by 2 bases, with 22 bases between the two germline ends. CDR3 nucleotide sequence: TGTGCCAGCAGTCAACGACAGGCCGGGGACTACGCCTACGAGCAGTACTTC. It yields the protein CASSQRQAGDYAYEQYF.

The table lists this clone with a few counts. The genes are TRBV21-1 and TRBJ1-1. TRBV21-1 is a listed pseudogene. CDR3 length: 10 residues. The CDR3, as DNA: TGTGCCACCCCGTCCACTGAAGCTTTCTTT. The encoded protein is CATPSTEAFF.

The rearrangement joins TRBV6-6 to TRBJ1-6; the D is unclear. V was pared by 0 bases and J by 7 bases, with 13 bases between. The CDR3 runs 16 residues. The germline gives CDR1 MNHNY, CDR2 SVGAGI (reference sequence). CDR3 sequence reads: CASSYSMPGWNSPLHF. The CDR3, as DNA: TGTGCCAGCAGTTACTCGATGCCGGGTTGGAATTCACCCCTCCACTTT.

The V call is TRBV27, the J call TRBJ2-5, with a weak D call TRBD1 (6 bases). Germline-derived CDR1 and CDR2 are MNHEY and SMNVEV (reference sequence). Between the trimmed V and J ends, which lost 0 bases and 4 bases, there was a span of 18 bases. This CDR3 comprises 17 residues. CDR3 bases: TGTGCCAGCAGTTTATCAAGCCGGGTCTCAGGGGCAGAGACCCAGTACTTC. Its translation is CASSLSSRVSGAETQYF.

The chain has TRBV28 and TRBJ2-7; 7 nucleotides agree with TRBD1. The CDR3 is made up of 14 amino acids. Germline values: CDR1 MDHEN, CDR2 SYDVKM. J gave up 1 base and V 3 bases, and 3 bases lay outside the gene matches. The CDR3 DNA reads as TGTGCCAGCAGTTTCCCGGACAGGTCCTACGAGCAGTACTTC. It is translated as CASSFPDRSYEQYF.

This chain links TRBV6-2 or TRBV6-3 with TRBJ2-3; TRBD2 agrees at 7 bases. Trimming removed 2 bases from V and 7 bases from J; junction bases left unmatched: 6. This CDR3 spans 14 amino acids. The germline V gene encodes CDR1 MNHEY and CDR2 SVGEGT. Here the CDR3 reads CASSYGGSGNTQYF. CDR3 nucleotide sequence: TGTGCCAGCAGTTACGGCGGGAGCGGAAATACGCAGTATTTT.

This sequence joins TRBV18 and TRBJ2-1; D is possibly TRBD2 (5 bases). The CDR3 extends over 15 amino acids. Germline V gene sequence: CDR1 KGHSH, CDR2 LQKENI. The V gene lost 5 bases and the J gene lost 3 bases, with 14 bases spanning the gap. CDR3 nucleotides: TGTGCCAGCTCATTTGAGCGGAGGAACTACAATGAGCAGTTCTTC. Amino acids: CASSFERRNYNEQFF. Full variable domain (missing parts from reference TRBV18 and TRBJ2-1): NAGVMQNPRHLVRRRGQEARLRCSPMKGHSHVYWYRQLPEEGLKFMVYLQKENIIDESGMPKERFSAEFPKEGPSILRIQQVVRGDSAAYFCASSFERRNYNEQFFGPGTRLTVL.

The J gene is TRBJ1-4, the V gene TRBV21-1; no check of the table's D call, TRBD1, against the DNA was made. TRBV21-1 has pseudogene status. The CDR3 loop spans 14 amino acids. CDR3 in DNA: TGTGCCAGCTACCGACAGGGGGGCGATGAAAAACTGTTTTTT. It specifies CASYRQGGDEKLFF.

This clone appeared a few times. The chain joins TRBV7-2 to TRBJ2-7; TRBD1 is a possible D gene (6 bases). Germline-derived CDR1 and CDR2 are SGHTA and FQGNSA. V was trimmed by 5 bases and J by 3 bases, leaving 11 bases between them. CDR3 size: 13 residues. This chain's CDR3 is CASSPRTDYEQYF. For the CDR3, the DNA is TGTGCCAGCAGCCCCCGGACAGACTACGAGCAGTACTTC.

The chain carries TRBV5-8 and TRBJ1-6; unclear D gene. The germline CDR1 and CDR2 sequences are SGHTS and YDEGEE. V lost 2 bases and J 2 bases, leaving 17 bases between the germline ends. The CDR3 extends over 18 amino acids. CDR3 sequence reads: CASSFPRLGDPYNSPLHF. The CDR3 nucleotides read TGTGCCAGCAGCTTCCCCAGACTGGGTGACCCCTATAATTCACCCCTCCACTTT.

The chain employs TRBV19 and TRBJ2-1; 7 bases map to TRBD2. This CDR3 contains 12 residues. Germline V CDR1 and CDR2: LNHDA, SQIVND (reference sequence). With 5 bases clipped from V and 6 bases from J, the junction kept 1 base outside the gene matches. Here the CDR3 DNA reads TGTGCCAGTAGTGGGAGGGGCAATGAGCAGTTCTTC. Amino acids: CASSGRGNEQFF.

The V and J genes are TRBV29-1 and TRBJ2-7; TRBD2 agrees at 8 bases. The germline V gene encodes CDR1 SQVTM and CDR2 ANQGSEA. This CDR3 contains 12 residues. The J segment lost 3 bases and the V segment lost 4 bases, leaving 2 bases of the junction unmatched. CDR3 sequence (DNA): TGCAGCGTTGCGGGACTAGGCTACGAGCAGTACTTC. Its translation is CSVAGLGYEQYF.

The sample holds one count of this clone. This chain connects TRBV28 to TRBJ1-6, with D unclear. V lost 6 bases, J lost 7 bases, and 16 bases lay in between. CDR3 size: 15 residues. CDR1 is MDHEN, CDR2 SYDVKM, per germline. CDR3 amino acids: CASRRGWAANSPLHF. For the CDR3, the DNA is TGTGCCAGCAGAAGAGGGTGGGCAGCGAATTCACCCCTCCACTTT.

The V and J genes are TRBV5-1 and TRBJ2-1, with 13 nucleotides matching TRBD2. Germline V CDR1 and CDR2: SGHRS, YFSETQ. This CDR3 has 16 residues. V was clipped by 4 bases and J by 5 bases; unmatched bases: 6. Here the CDR3 reads CASSPQTSGGNNEQFF. In DNA form, the CDR3 reads TGCGCCAGCAGCCCCCAGACTAGCGGGGGGAACAATGAGCAGTTCTTC.

The V and J genes are TRBV4-3 and TRBJ2-2; perhaps TRBD2 as D (5 bases). With 5 bases removed from V and 0 bases from J, the gap between germline ends came to 13 bases. The CDR3 has 16 amino acids. Germline-derived CDR1 and CDR2 are LGHNA and YSLEER. The CDR3 DNA sequence: TGCGCCAGCAGCTTCGTACTAGACTCGAACACCGGGGAGCTGTTTTTT. It yields the protein CASSFVLDSNTGELFF.

This clone was picked up one time. V and J are TRBV6-5 and TRBJ1-2; D call uncertain. Germline values: CDR1 MNHEY, CDR2 SVGAGI. Trimming took off 7 bases at V and 5 bases at J, with 17 bases between the two ends. The CDR3 has 14 amino acids. The CDR3 here is CASTSFAGLYGYTF. The DNA for the CDR3 is TGTGCCAGCACCTCCTTCGCGGGCTTATATGGCTACACCTTC.

CDR3 sequence: CASSYSRENEQFF. The CDR3 DNA reads TGTGCCAGCAGTTACAGCAGGGAAAATGAGCAGTTCTTC. This chain uses TRBV6-2 or TRBV6-3 with TRBJ2-1; perhaps TRBD1 as D (5 bases). With 2 bases removed from V and 7 bases from J, the gap between germline ends came to 9 bases. Looked up from germline, CDR1 is MNHEY and CDR2 is SVGEGT. The CDR3 runs 13 residues.

The chain uses TRBV6-2 or TRBV6-3 and TRBJ2-1; D is uncertain. V shed 0 bases and J shed 7 bases, with 19 bases lying between them. This CDR3 has 17 residues. CDR1 is MNHEY, CDR2 SVGEGT, per germline. CDR3 loop: CASSYSLNSLGHNEQFF. Written as DNA, the CDR3 is TGTGCCAGCAGTTACTCTCTCAATTCCCTGGGCCATAATGAGCAGTTCTTC.

The CDR3 region has the DNA TGTGCCAGCAGTCCCGGGTCTGGGGCCAACGTCCTGACTTTC. Translation gives CASSPGSGANVLTF. The J gene is TRBJ2-6, the V gene TRBV2; no firm D call. Germline V gives CDR1 SNHLY, CDR2 FYNNEI. The CDR3 loop spans 14 amino acids. V lost 5 bases, J lost 1 base, and 6 bases lay in between.

The rearrangement links TRBV3-1 (or the pseudogene TRBV3-2) to TRBJ1-6; possibly TRBD1 for D (5 bases). V was trimmed by 6 bases and J by 2 bases, leaving 8 bases between them. The CDR3 length is 14 residues. The germline gives CDR1 LGHDT, CDR2 YNNKEL (reference sequence). This CDR3 is CASSRGTYNSPLHF. The DNA of the CDR3 is TGTGCCAGCAGTCGGGGGACCTATAATTCACCCCTCCACTTT.

The rearrangement joins TRBV28 to TRBJ1-4, with 9 bases matching TRBD1. With V trimmed by 5 bases and J by 5 bases, 12 bases remained unmatched. CDR1 and CDR2 from the germline V gene are MDHEN and SYDVKM. The CDR3 length is 17 residues. The CDR3 coding sequence is TGTGCCAGCAGTACCGGGACAGGGATTCGGGCCAATGAAAAACTGTTTTTT. Translating it yields CASSTGTGIRANEKLFF.

This chain links TRBV25-1 with TRBJ2-4; the D is unclear. Germline CDR1 and CDR2: MGHDK and SYGVNS. The V end lost 4 bases, the J end lost 3 bases, and 16 bases lay between the germline ends. The CDR3 is 16 amino acids. The CDR3 nucleotides read TGTGCCAGCAGTGCCTCTTCCACAGAGAGCAAAAACATTCAGTACTTC. Amino acid sequence: CASSASSTESKNIQYF.

The chain couples TRBV14 to TRBJ2-1; 16 nucleotides align to TRBD2. The CDR3 has 16 residues. The V gene's germline CDR1 is SGHDN and CDR2 FVKESK. The ends lost 4 bases at V and 12 bases at J; junction bases unmatched: 9. The CDR3 DNA follows: TGTGCCAGCAGCCGGACAGGGACTAGCGGGAGGGCATGGCAGTTCTTC. This encodes CASSRTGTSGRAWQFF.